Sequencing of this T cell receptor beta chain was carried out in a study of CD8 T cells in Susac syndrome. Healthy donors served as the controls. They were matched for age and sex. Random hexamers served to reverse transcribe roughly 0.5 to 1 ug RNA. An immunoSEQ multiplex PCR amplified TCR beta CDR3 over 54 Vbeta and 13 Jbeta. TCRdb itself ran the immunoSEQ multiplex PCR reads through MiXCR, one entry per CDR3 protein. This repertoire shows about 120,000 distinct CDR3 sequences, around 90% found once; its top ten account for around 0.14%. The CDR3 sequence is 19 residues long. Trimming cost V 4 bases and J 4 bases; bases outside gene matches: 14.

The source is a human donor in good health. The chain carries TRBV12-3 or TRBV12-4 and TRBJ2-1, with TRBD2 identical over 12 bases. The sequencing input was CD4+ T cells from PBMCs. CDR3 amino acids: CASSSSLAGGPRGYNEQFF. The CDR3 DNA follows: TGTGCCAGCAGTTCCAGCCTAGCGGGAGGGCCGAGAGGGTACAATGAGCAGTTCTTC.